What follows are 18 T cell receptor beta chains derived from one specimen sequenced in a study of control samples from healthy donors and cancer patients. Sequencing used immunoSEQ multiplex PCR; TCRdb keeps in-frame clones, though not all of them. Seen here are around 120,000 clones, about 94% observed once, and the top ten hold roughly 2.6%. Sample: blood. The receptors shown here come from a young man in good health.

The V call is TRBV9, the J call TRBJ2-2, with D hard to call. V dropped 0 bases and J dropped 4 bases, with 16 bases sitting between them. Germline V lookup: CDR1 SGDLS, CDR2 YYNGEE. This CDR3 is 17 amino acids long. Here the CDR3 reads CASSVGVFGIRTGELFF. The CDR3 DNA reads TGTGCCAGCAGCGTAGGGGTATTTGGTATTCGCACCGGGGAGCTGTTTTTT.

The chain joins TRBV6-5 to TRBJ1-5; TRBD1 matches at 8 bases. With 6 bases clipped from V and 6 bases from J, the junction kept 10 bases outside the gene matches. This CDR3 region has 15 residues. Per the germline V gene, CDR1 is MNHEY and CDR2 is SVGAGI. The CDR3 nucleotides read TGTGCCAGCAGGCCCGCCGGACAGGGTGCTCAGCCCCAGCATTTT. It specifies CASRPAGQGAQPQHF.

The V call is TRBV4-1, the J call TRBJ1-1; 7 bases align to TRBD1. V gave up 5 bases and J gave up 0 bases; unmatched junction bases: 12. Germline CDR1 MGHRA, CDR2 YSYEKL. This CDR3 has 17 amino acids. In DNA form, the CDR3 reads TGCGCCAGCAGCGTGAAGGGAAGGGACAGCATGAACACTGAAGCTTTCTTT. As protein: CASSVKGRDSMNTEAFF.

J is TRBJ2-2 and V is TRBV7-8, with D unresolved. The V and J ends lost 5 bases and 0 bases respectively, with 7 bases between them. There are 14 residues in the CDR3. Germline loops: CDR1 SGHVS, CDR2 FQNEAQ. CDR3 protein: CASSRDTNTGELFF. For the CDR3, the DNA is TGTGCCAGCAGCCGAGACACGAACACCGGGGAGCTGTTTTTT.

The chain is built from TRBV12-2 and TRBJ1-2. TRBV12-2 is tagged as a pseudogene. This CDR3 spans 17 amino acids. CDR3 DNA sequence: TGTGCAAGTCGTCCTCCCCCGAGAGGGACTAATAACTATGGCTACACCTTC. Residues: CASRPPPRGTNNYGYTF.

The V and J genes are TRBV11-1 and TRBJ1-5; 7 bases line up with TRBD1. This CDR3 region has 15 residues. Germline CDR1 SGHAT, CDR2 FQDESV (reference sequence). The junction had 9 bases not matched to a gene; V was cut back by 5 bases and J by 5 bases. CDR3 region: CASSPTTGRDQPQHF. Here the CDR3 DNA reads TGTGCCAGCAGCCCAACGACAGGGAGGGATCAGCCCCAGCATTTT.

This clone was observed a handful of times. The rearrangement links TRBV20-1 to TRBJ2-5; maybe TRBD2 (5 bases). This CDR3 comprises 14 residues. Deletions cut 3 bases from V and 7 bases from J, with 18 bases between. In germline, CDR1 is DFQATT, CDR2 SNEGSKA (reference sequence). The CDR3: CSASRDKRERTQYF. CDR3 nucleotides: TGCAGTGCTAGTAGAGACAAGAGGGAGCGGACCCAGTACTTC.

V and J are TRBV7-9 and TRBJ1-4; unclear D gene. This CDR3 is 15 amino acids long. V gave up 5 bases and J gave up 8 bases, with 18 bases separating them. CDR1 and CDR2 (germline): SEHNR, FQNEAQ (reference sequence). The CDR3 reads CASSPARGALEKLFF. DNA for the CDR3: TGTGCCAGCAGCCCAGCACGGGGAGCCCTGGAAAAACTGTTTTTT. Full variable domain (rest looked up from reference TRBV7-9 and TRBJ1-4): DTGVSQNPRHKITKRGQNVTFRCDPISEHNRLYWYRQTLGQGPEFLTYFQNEAQLEKSRLLSDRFSAERPKGSFSTLEIQRTEQGDSAMYLCASSPARGALEKLFFGSGTQLSVL.

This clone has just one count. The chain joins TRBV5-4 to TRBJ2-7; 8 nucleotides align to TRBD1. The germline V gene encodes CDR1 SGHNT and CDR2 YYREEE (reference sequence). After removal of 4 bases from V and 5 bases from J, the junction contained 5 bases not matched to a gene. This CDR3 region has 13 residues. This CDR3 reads CASSLGQGHEQYF. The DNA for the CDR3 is TGTGCCAGCAGCCTAGGACAGGGCCACGAGCAGTACTTC.

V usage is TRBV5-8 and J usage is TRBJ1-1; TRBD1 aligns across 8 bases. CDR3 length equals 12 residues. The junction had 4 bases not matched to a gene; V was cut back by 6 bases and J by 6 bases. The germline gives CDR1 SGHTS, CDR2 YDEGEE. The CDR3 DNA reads TGTGCCAGCATGGTGACAGGGGCTGAAGCTTTCTTT. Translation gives CASMVTGAEAFF.

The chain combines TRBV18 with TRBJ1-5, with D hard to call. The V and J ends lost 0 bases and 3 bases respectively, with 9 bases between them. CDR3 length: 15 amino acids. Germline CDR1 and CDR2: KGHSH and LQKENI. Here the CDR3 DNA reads TGTGCCAGCTCACCACCGGGGAGCACCAATCAGCCCCAGCATTTT. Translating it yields CASSPPGSTNQPQHF.

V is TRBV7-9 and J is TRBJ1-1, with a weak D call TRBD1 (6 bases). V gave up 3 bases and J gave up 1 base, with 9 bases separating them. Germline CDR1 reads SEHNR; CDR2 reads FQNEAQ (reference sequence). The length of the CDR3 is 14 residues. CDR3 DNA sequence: TGTGCCAGCAGCTTCTGGACAGAGAACACTGAAGCTTTCTTT. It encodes CASSFWTENTEAFF.

Here the CDR3 DNA reads TGTGCCATCAGCGCTTGGAAGGGCAGGGAGGGGGATAATGGCTACACCTTC. Amino acids: CAISAWKGREGDNGYTF. The rearrangement joins TRBV10-3 to TRBJ1-2; D is perhaps TRBD1 (6 bases). This CDR3 has 17 amino acids. Germline-derived CDR1 and CDR2 are ENHRY and SYGVKD. Trimming left V 6 bases short and J 6 bases short, with 26 bases between.

CDR3 sequence reads: CAIKFTGTAPLHF. CDR3 coding DNA: TGTGCCATCAAATTCACAGGGACGGCACCCCTCCACTTT. The chain carries TRBV10-3 and TRBJ1-6; a weak D match, TRBD1 (6 bases). The CDR3 sequence is 13 residues long. V was cut by 7 bases and J by 11 bases, with 15 bases left in between. Per the germline V gene, CDR1 is ENHRY and CDR2 is SYGVKD.

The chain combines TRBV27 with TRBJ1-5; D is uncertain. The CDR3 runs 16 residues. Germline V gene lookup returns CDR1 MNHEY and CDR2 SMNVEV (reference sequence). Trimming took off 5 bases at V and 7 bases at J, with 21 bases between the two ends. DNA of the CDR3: TGTGCCAGCAGTCCCCGCTCGGCTCCGAGTACCCAGCCCCAGCATTTT. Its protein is CASSPRSAPSTQPQHF.

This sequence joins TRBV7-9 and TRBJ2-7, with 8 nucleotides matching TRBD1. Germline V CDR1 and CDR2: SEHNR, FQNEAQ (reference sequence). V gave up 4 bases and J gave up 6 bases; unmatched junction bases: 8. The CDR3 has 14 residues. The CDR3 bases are TGTGCCAGCAGCTCCCCGGGACAGGCGAGCGAGCAGTACTTC. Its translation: CASSSPGQASEQYF.

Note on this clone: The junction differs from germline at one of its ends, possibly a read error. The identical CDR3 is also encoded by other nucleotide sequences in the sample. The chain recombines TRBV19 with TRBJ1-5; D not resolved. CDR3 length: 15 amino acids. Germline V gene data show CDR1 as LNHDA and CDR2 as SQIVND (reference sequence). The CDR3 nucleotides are TGTGCCAGTAGTATAGACTTATTTAGCAATCAACCCCAGCATTTT. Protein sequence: CASSIDLFSNQPQHF.

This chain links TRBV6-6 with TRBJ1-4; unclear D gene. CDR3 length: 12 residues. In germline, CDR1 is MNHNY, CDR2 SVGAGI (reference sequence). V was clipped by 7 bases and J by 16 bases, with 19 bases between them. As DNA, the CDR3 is TGTGCCAGCACCCAAACGCTCAGACAATGGTTTTTT. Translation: CASTQTLRQWFF.